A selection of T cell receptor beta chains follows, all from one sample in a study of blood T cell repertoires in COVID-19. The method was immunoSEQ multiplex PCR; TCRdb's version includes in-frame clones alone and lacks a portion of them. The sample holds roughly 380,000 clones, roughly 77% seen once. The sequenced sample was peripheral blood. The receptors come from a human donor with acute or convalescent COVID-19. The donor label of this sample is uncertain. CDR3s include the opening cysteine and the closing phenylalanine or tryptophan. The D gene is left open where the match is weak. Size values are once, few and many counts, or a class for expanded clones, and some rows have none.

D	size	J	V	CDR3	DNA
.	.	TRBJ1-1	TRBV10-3	CAISPGGVEAFF	TGTGCCATCAGTCCCGGGGGGGTTGAAGCTTTCTTT
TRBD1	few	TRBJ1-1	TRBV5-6	CASSPARQGDTEAFF	TGTGCCAGCAGCCCGGCTCGACAGGGCGACACTGAAGCTTTCTTT
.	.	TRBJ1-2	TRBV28	CASSRTANYGYTF	TGTGCCAGCAGCCGGACAGCTAACTATGGCTACACCTTC
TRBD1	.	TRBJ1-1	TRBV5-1	CASSLGTGIMNTEAFF	TGCGCCAGCAGCTTGGGGACAGGGATAATGAACACTGAAGCTTTCTTT
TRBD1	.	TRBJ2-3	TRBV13	CASSQRTGNTDTQYF	TGTGCCAGCAGCCAACGGACAGGGAACACAGATACGCAGTATTTT
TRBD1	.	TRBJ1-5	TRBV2	CASRAGTDDQPQHF	TGTGCCAGCAGGGCCGGGACAGATGATCAGCCCCAGCATTTT
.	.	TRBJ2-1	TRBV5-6	CASSGTVSSYNEQFF	TGTGCCAGCAGCGGCACGGTTAGCTCCTACAATGAGCAGTTCTTC
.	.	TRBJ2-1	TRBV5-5	CASSSLGNEQFF	TGTGCCAGCAGCTCCCTAGGCAATGAGCAGTTCTTC
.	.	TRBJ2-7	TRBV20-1	CSGWGSGEQYF	TGCAGTGGATGGGGCTCGGGCGAGCAGTACTTC
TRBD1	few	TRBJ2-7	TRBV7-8	CASSLVVTGGIVQYF	TGTGCCAGCAGCTTAGTTGTGACAGGGGGCATAGTGCAGTACTTC
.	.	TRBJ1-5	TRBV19	CASAQNRDNQPQHF	TGTGCCAGTGCTCAAAACAGGGACAATCAGCCCCAGCATTTT